Sequencing of this T cell receptor beta chain was carried out in a study of blood T cell repertoires in COVID-19. The overall study: Whether acute or convalescent, the COVID-19 samples came from the United States, Italy and Spain. Sample material is recorded as cDNA or gDNA derived from T cells, B-cell-depleted T cells, or PBMCs.

In the authors' workflow: From reference gene primer amplification, estimates of nucleated cell counts were derived. Sequencing was performed with immunoSEQ multiplex PCR; in TCRdb, only in-frame clones are kept and a portion is missing. From that table come the V and J calls and clone size; the DNA was used to work out D and trimming. The sample gives about 330,000 clones, approximately 90% of which show up once; approximately 4% is in the top ten. Trimming stripped 5 bases from V and 3 bases from J, with 16 bases between. The CDR3 spans 15 residues. Germline CDR1 SGHVS, CDR2 FNYEAQ. This clonotype was obtained from a woman between 45 and 60 years old with active or convalescent COVID-19. The V and J genes are TRBV7-6 and TRBJ1-2; D possibly corresponds to TRBD1 (6 bases). The sample consisted of peripheral blood. The CDR3 reads CASSPVGGLDYGYTF. The DNA of the CDR3 is TGTGCCAGCAGCCCTGTAGGGGGTTTGGACTATGGCTACACCTTC.